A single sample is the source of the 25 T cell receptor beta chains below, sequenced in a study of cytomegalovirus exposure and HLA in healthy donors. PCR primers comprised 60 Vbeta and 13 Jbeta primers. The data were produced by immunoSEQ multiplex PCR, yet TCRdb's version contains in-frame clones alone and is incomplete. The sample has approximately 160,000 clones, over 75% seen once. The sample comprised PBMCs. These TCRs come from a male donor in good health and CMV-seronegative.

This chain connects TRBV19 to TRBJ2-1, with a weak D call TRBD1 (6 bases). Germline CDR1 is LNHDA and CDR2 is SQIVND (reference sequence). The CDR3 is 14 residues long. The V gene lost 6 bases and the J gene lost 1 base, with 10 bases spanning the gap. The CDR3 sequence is CASRPTGSYNEQFF. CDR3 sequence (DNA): TGTGCCAGTAGGCCGACAGGTTCCTACAATGAGCAGTTCTTC.

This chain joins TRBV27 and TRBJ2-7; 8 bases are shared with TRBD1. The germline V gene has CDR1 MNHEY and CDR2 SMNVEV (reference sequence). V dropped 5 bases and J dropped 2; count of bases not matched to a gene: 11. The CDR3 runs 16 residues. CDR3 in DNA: TGTGCCAGCAGTACCCGGACAGGGAGGATCCCCTACGAGCAGTACTTC. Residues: CASSTRTGRIPYEQYF.

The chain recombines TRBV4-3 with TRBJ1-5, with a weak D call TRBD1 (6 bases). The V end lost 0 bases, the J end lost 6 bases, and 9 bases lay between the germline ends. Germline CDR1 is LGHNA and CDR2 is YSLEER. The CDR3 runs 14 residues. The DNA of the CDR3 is TGCGCCAGCAGCCAAGATTCAGGGGTTCAGCCCCAGCATTTT. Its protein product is CASSQDSGVQPQHF.

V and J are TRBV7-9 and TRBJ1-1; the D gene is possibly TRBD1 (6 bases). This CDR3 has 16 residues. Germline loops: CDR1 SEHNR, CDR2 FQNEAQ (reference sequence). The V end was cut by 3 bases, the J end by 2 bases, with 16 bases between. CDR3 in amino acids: CASSFGPRTVNTEAFF. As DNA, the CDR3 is TGTGCCAGCAGCTTCGGACCTAGGACAGTTAACACTGAAGCTTTCTTT.

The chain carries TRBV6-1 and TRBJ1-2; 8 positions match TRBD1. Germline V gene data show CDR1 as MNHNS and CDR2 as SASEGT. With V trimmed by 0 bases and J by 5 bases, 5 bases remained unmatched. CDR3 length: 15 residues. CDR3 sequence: CASSEAPGGEYGYTF. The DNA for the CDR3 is TGTGCCAGCAGTGAAGCGCCAGGGGGCGAATATGGCTACACCTTC.

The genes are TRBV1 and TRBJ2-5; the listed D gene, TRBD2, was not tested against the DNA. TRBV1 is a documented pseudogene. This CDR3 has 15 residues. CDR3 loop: CTSSQAGYCLVTQYF. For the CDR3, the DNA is TGCACCAGCAGCCAAGCGGGATACTGTCTAGTGACCCAGTACTTC.

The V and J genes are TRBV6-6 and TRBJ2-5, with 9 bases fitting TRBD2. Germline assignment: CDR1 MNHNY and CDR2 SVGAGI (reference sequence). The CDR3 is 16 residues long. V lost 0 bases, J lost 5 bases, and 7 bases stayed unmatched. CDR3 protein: CASSYSGGGAVETQYF. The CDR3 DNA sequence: TGTGCCAGCAGTTACTCTGGCGGGGGGGCCGTGGAGACCCAGTACTTC.

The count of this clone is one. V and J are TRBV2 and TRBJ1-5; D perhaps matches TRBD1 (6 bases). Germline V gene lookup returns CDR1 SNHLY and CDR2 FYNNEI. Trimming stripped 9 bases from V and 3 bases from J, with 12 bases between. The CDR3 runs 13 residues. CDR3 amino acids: CASTGTFNQPQHF. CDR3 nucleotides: TGTGCCAGTACCGGGACATTCAATCAGCCCCAGCATTTT.

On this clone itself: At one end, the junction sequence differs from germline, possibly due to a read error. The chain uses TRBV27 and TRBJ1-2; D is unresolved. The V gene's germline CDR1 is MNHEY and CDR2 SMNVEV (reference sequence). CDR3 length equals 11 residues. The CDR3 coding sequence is TGCAAAACCGGGAATAACTATGGCTACACCTTC. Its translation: CKTGNNYGYTF.

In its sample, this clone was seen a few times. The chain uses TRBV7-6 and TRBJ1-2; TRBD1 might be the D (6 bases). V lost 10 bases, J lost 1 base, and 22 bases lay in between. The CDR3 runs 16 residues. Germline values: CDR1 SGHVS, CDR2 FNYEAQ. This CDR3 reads CATAASGQGNNYGYTF. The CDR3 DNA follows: TGTGCCACAGCAGCTTCGGGGCAGGGGAATAACTATGGCTACACCTTC.

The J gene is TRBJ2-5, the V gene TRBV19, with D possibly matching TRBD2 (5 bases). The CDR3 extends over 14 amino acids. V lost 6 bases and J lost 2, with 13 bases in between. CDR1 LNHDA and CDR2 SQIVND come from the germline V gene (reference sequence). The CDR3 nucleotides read TGTGCCAGTAGCCTAGGCGGAGGACAAGAGACCCAGTACTTC. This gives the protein CASSLGGGQETQYF.

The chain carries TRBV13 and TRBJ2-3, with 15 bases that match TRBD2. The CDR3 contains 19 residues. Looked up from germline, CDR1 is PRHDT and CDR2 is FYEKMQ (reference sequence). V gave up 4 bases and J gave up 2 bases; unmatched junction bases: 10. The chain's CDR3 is CASSSSGTSGGSNTDTQYF. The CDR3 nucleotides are TGTGCCAGCAGCTCCTCCGGGACTAGCGGGGGGTCTAACACAGATACGCAGTATTTT.

The CDR3, as DNA: TGTGCCAGCAGCGGATCGAGGAACTCCTACGAGCAGTACTTC. Translated: CASSGSRNSYEQYF. V gene TRBV9 combines with J gene TRBJ2-7; no definite D call. The CDR3 extends over 14 amino acids. V was pared by 3 bases and J by 0 bases, with 10 bases between. Germline CDR1 and CDR2: SGDLS and YYNGEE.

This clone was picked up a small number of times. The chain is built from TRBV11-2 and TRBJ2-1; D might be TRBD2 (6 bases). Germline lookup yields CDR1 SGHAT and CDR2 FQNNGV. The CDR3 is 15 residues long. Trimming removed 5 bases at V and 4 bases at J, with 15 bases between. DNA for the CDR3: TGTGCCAGCAGCCGGGGGAGCTCTAGGTACAATGAGCAGTTCTTC. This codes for CASSRGSSRYNEQFF.

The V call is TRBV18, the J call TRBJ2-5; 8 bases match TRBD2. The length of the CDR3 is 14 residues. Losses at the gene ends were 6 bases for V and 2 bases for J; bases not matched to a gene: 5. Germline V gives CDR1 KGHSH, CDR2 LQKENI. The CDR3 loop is CASSLLAVQETQYF. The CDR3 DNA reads TGTGCCAGCTCCCTACTAGCGGTGCAAGAGACCCAGTACTTC.

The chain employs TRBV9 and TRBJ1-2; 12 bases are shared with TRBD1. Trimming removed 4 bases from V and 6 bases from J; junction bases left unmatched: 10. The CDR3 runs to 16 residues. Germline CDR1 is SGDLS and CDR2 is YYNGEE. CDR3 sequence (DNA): TGTGCCAGCAGCCCCCGAAGGGGACAGGGGGCGGATGGCTACACCTTC. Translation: CASSPRRGQGADGYTF.

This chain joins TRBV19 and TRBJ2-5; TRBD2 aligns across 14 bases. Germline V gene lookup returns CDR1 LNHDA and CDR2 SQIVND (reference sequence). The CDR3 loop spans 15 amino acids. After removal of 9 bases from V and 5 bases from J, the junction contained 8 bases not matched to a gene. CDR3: CASGLAGGRRETQYF. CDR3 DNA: TGTGCCAGCGGACTAGCGGGGGGCCGCCGGGAGACCCAGTACTTC.

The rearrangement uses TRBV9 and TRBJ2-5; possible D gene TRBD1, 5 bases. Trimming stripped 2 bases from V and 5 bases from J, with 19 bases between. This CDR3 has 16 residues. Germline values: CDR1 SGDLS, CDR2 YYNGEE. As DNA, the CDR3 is TGTGCCAGCAGCGTGAAGCCCTATGACAGAAGGGAGACCCAGTACTTC. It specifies CASSVKPYDRRETQYF.

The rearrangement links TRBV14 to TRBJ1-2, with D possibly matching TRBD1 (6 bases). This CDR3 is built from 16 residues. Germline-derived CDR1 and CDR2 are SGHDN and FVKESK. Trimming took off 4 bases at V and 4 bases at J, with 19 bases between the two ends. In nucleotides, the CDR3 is TGTGCCAGCAGCCCCGCGAGCAGGGGTGTGGGCTATGGCTACACCTTC. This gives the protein CASSPASRGVGYGYTF.

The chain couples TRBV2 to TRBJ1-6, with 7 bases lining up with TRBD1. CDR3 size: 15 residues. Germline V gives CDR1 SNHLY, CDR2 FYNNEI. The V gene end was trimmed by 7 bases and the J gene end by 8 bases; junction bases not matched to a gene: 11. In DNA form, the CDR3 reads TGTGCCAGCACCAACTTAGGGACAGAACATTCACCCCTCCACTTT. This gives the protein CASTNLGTEHSPLHF.

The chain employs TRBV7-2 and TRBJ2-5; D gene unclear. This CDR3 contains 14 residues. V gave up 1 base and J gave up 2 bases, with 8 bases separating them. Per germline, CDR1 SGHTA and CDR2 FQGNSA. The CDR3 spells CASSLVGFQETQYF. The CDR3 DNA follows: TGTGCCAGCAGCTTAGTTGGCTTTCAAGAGACCCAGTACTTC.

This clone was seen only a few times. CDR3: CASSLGQGAENIQYF. The CDR3 coding sequence is TGTGCCAGCAGCTTAGGACAGGGGGCTGAAAACATTCAGTACTTC. The V call is TRBV7-2, the J call TRBJ2-4, with TRBD1 matching over 10 bases. Germline V gene lookup returns CDR1 SGHTA and CDR2 FQGNSA. Trimming cost V 1 base and J 5 bases; bases outside gene matches: 2. This CDR3 contains 15 residues.

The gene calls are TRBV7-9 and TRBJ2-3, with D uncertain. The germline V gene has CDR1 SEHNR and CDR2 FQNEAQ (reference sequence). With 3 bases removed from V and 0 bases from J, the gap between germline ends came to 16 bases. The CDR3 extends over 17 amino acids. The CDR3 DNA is TGTGCCAGCAGCTTCCCCCGCTCTACCCCTAGCACAGATACGCAGTATTTT. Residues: CASSFPRSTPSTDTQYF.

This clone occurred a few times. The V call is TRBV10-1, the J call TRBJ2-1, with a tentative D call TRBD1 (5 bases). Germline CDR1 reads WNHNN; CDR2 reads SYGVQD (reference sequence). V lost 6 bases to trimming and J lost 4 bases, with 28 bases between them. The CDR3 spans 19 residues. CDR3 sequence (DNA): TGCGCCAGCAGCGAAAGGGGTCGGGCCCGGAACCGCGCTTACAATGAGCAGTTCTTC. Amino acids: CASSERGRARNRAYNEQFF.

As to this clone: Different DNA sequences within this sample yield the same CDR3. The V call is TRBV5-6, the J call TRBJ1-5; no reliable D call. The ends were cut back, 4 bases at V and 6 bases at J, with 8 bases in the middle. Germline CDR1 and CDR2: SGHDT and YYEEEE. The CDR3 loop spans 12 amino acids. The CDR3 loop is CASSLGSQPQHF. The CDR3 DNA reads TGTGCCAGCAGCCTCGGTTCTCAGCCCCAGCATTTT.